This T cell receptor (beta chain) originates from a study of monozygotic twins with cystic fibrosis. Study-wide points: Monozygotic CF twin pairs shared significantly more nucleotide-identical clonotypes than unrelated CF individuals did. Low clonality (median roughly 0.009) suggested a mostly naive repertoire.

CDR1 and CDR2 from the germline V gene are SGHRS and YFSETQ. The junction had 5 bases not matched to a gene; V was cut back by 4 bases and J by 1 base. The CDR3 totals 15 residues. Clones were sequenced by immunoSEQ multiplex PCR, and TCRdb holds only the in-frame ones, with some missing. The sample yields tens of thousands of clones, over 75% seen once. A single count supports this clone. Its target is unknown. The sequence came from a girl aged 2 to 9 with cystic fibrosis. The genes are TRBV5-1 and TRBJ2-7; 10 bases fit TRBD1. What was sequenced was blood. DNA for the CDR3: TGCGCCAGCAGCGCTAGGACAGGGGGATCCTACGAGCAGTACTTC. Its translation: CASSARTGGSYEQYF.